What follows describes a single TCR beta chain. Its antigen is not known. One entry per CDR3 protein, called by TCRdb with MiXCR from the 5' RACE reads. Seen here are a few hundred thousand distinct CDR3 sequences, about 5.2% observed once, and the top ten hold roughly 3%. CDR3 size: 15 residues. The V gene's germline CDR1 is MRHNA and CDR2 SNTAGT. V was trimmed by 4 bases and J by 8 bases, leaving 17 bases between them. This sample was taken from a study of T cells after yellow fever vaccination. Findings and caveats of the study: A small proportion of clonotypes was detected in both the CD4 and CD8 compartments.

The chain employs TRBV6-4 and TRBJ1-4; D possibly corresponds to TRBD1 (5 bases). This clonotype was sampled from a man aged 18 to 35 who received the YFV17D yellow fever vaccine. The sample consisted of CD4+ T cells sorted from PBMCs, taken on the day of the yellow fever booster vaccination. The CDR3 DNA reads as TGTGCCAGCAGTGCCCAGGGCAGGACGAGCGAAAAACTGTTTTTT. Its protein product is CASSAQGRTSEKLFF.